This T cell receptor beta chain was captured by sequencing in a study of blood T cell repertoires in COVID-19. The germline CDR1 and CDR2 sequences are KGHDR and SFDVKD. Trimming at V came to 9 bases and at J to 3 bases, leaving 9 bases not matched to a gene. The CDR3 spans 14 residues. Some clones are missing from TCRdb's copy, which holds only in-frame ones; the method was immunoSEQ multiplex PCR. The data hold some 180,000 clones, with over 70% observed a single time. Source material: peripheral blood. The J gene is TRBJ2-7, the V gene TRBV24-1; 8 nucleotides align to TRBD2. This receptor was obtained from a woman aged 40-49 years with COVID-19, enrolled during active disease. CDR3 sequence reads: CATRPGGDFYEQYF. Here the CDR3 DNA reads TGTGCCACCCGGCCGGGAGGGGACTTCTACGAGCAGTACTTC.